The 17 T cell receptor beta chains reported below all come from one sample, sequenced in a study of early T cells in non-severe SARS-CoV-2 infection. MiXCR, applied by TCRdb to the 5' RACE reads, yields one record per CDR3 protein. The table records around 19,000 distinct CDR3 sequences, approximately 4.8% of them present only once. The sample comprised whole blood. These receptors were obtained from an adult who was a healthcare worker with PCR-confirmed SARS-CoV-2 infection or an uninfected control (not recorded which).

The gene calls are TRBV4-3 and TRBJ1-1; 8 bases are a match to TRBD1. CDR1 LGHNA and CDR2 YSLEER come from the germline V gene. Trimming at V came to 0 bases and at J to 1 base, leaving 4 bases not matched to a gene. This CDR3 region has 16 residues. CDR3 nucleotide sequence: TGCGCCAGCAGCCAAGACAGGGGGCTATGGAACACTGAAGCTTTCTTT. It encodes CASSQDRGLWNTEAFF.

This clonotype was observed many times. V is TRBV30 and J is TRBJ2-7; D gene unclear. Germline CDR1 and CDR2: GTSNPN and SVGIG (reference sequence). Trimming took 2 bases from V and 0 from J, leaving 5 bases between them. CDR3 size: 12 residues. CDR3 residues: CAWSHSSYEQYF. The CDR3, as DNA: TGTGCCTGGAGTCATAGCTCCTACGAGCAGTACTTC.

This clonotype was found many times. This chain joins TRBV7-6 and TRBJ1-6, with no clear D. CDR1 is SGHVS and CDR2 is FNYEAQ in the germline V gene. The CDR3 extends over 16 amino acids. V lost 5 bases to trimming and J lost 0 bases, with 11 bases between them. CDR3 protein: CASSQDPSSYNSPLHF. CDR3 nucleotides: TGTGCCAGCAGCCAAGACCCCAGCTCCTATAATTCACCCCTCCACTTT.

This clonotype was recorded at least ten times. This sequence joins TRBV7-9 and TRBJ2-7; D gene ambiguous. CDR1 is SEHNR and CDR2 is FQNEAQ in the germline V gene (reference sequence). The CDR3 has 11 residues. Trimming removed 4 bases from V and 2 bases from J, with 3 bases in between. CDR3 sequence reads: CASSSAYEQYF. CDR3 DNA: TGTGCCAGCAGCTCGGCCTACGAGCAGTACTTC.

This clonotype was counted a few times. CDR3 coding DNA: TGTGCCAGCAGCTTAGTAACAGTAAACACCGGGGAGCTGTTTTTT. It is translated as CASSLVTVNTGELFF. This chain connects TRBV11-2 to TRBJ2-2; no clear D. Trimming left V 1 base short and J 2 bases short, with 8 bases between. The CDR3 has 15 amino acids. Germline CDR1 SGHAT, CDR2 FQNNGV.

The chain joins TRBV28 to TRBJ2-7, with D perhaps TRBD2 (6 bases). In germline, CDR1 is MDHEN, CDR2 SYDVKM. This CDR3 is 15 amino acids long. V lost 6 bases and J 4 bases, leaving 19 bases between the germline ends. Here the CDR3 reads CASSAQWGDGYEQYF. The CDR3 DNA sequence: TGTGCCAGCAGCGCCCAGTGGGGGGACGGGTACGAGCAGTACTTC.

At least ten counts were recorded for this clonotype. The chain joins TRBV7-6 to TRBJ1-2; 9 bases fit TRBD1. Losses at the gene ends were 2 bases for V and 8 bases for J; bases not matched to a gene: 6. This CDR3 comprises 14 residues. Germline CDR1 SGHVS, CDR2 FNYEAQ. The CDR3 sequence: CASSLSTGGDGYTF. As DNA, the CDR3 is TGTGCCAGCAGCTTAAGTACAGGGGGCGACGGCTACACCTTC.

At least ten counts were recorded for this clonotype. The CDR3 spells CASSAGLGAYGYTF. CDR3 DNA sequence: TGTGCCAGCAGTGCCGGGCTAGGAGCGTATGGCTACACCTTC. V and J are TRBV2 and TRBJ1-2, with D unclear. Germline lookup yields CDR1 SNHLY and CDR2 FYNNEI. V was pared by 4 bases and J by 5 bases, with 14 bases between. The CDR3 totals 14 residues. Supplemented by reference TRBV2 and TRBJ1-2, the full variable domain reads EPEVTQTPSHQVTQMGQEVILRCVPISNHLYFYWYRQILGQKVEFLVSFYNNEISEKSEIFDDQFSVERPDGSNFTLKIRSTKLEDSAMYFCASSAGLGAYGYTFGSGTRLTVV.

This clonotype is medium-sized. The chain is built from TRBV4-3 and TRBJ1-4; no definite D call. The CDR3 totals 14 residues. Germline assignment: CDR1 LGHNA and CDR2 YSLEER. Trimming cost V 5 bases and J 7 bases, with 14 bases left between them. The CDR3 region has the DNA TGCGCCAGCAGCAGGGAGATATCGAGTGAAAAACTGTTTTTT. It translates to CASSREISSEKLFF.

The gene calls are TRBV28 and TRBJ2-1; 16 positions match TRBD2. The CDR3 is 15 residues long. Trimming took 1 base from V and 14 from J; bases not matched to a gene: 5. Germline CDR1 is MDHEN and CDR2 is SYDVKM. Here the CDR3 reads CASSLSGTSGRVEFF. The CDR3 nucleotides read TGTGCCAGCAGTTTATCTGGGACTAGCGGGAGGGTGGAGTTCTTC.

This clonotype was counted at least ten times. Written as DNA, the CDR3 is TGTGCCAGCAGCTTAGTCGGTAGCGCGGGGAACTACAATGAGCAGTTCTTC. Amino acids: CASSLVGSAGNYNEQFF. The chain links TRBV7-2 to TRBJ2-1; tentatively, D is TRBD2 (6 bases). CDR3 size: 17 residues. Trimming shortened V by 1 base and J by 3 bases, and 16 bases separated the two germline ends. Looked up from germline, CDR1 is SGHTA and CDR2 is FQGNSA.

This clonotype was counted at least ten times. The genes are TRBV10-3 and TRBJ1-1; D might be TRBD1 (6 bases). This CDR3 is built from 12 residues. Germline CDR1 is ENHRY and CDR2 is SYGVKD. V lost 6 bases and J 6 bases, leaving 11 bases between the germline ends. CDR3 bases: TGTGCCATCAGACAGGGTGGGGCTGAAGCTTTCTTT. It yields the protein CAIRQGGAEAFF.

In this sample, this clonotype turned up many times. The rearrangement joins TRBV28 to TRBJ2-7; D remains ambiguous. Germline CDR1 reads MDHEN; CDR2 reads SYDVKM. The CDR3 contains 14 residues. V lost 6 bases to trimming and J lost 6 bases, with 18 bases between them. The CDR3 protein is CASSLLDGLGEQYF. The CDR3 coding sequence is TGTGCCAGCAGCCTCCTTGACGGGCTAGGCGAGCAGTACTTC.

This clonotype is medium-sized within its sample. The chain couples TRBV6-2 or TRBV6-3 to TRBJ2-1; D not certain. The CDR3 covers 12 residues. CDR1 MNHEY and CDR2 SVGEGT come from the germline V gene. The V gene lost 6 bases and the J gene lost 15 bases, with 18 bases spanning the gap. The CDR3 spells CASRTNLGYRFF. CDR3 nucleotide sequence: TGTGCCAGCAGGACCAACCTGGGTTATCGGTTCTTC.

This clonotype was detected ten times or more. The V call is TRBV11-2, the J call TRBJ2-3, with no clear D. Trimming stripped 2 bases from V and 10 bases from J, with 13 bases between. Germline assignment: CDR1 SGHAT and CDR2 FQNNGV. The CDR3 extends over 13 amino acids. The CDR3 sequence is CASSLIEDAAQYF. The CDR3 nucleotides read TGTGCCAGCAGCTTAATAGAGGACGCCGCGCAGTATTTT.

This clonotype was counted only a few times. The chain couples TRBV4-1 to TRBJ2-2; D might be TRBD2 (6 bases). Germline assignment: CDR1 MGHRA and CDR2 YSYEKL. This CDR3 is 16 amino acids long. Trimming removed 0 bases from V and 7 bases from J, with 15 bases in between. CDR3 sequence reads: CASSQERELAYGELFF. CDR3 sequence (DNA): TGCGCCAGCAGCCAAGAACGTGAACTAGCTTACGGGGAGCTGTTTTTT.

This clonotype is labeled medium-sized. The chain links TRBV7-9 to TRBJ2-2; no clear D. Germline values: CDR1 SEHNR, CDR2 FQNEAQ (reference sequence). The CDR3 is 15 residues long. The ends were cut back, 2 bases at V and 6 bases at J, with 13 bases in the middle. For the CDR3, the DNA is TGTGCCAGCAGCTTATATTCACCATCTGCCGGGGAGCTGTTTTTT. This codes for CASSLYSPSAGELFF.